These 31 T cell receptor beta chains were sequenced from one sample in a study of cytomegalovirus exposure and HLA in healthy donors. Amplification used 60 Vbeta primers and 13 Jbeta primers. The protocol was immunoSEQ multiplex PCR, while the TCRdb copy is restricted to in-frame clones and leaves out a portion. The sample records approximately 150,000 clones, about 75% being singletons. The sample consisted of PBMCs. The receptors were sampled from a man younger than 35 in good health and CMV-seropositive.

The chain has TRBV4-1 and TRBJ2-3; D gene uncertain. The germline gives CDR1 MGHRA, CDR2 YSYEKL. V was pared by 4 bases and J by 3 bases, with 14 bases between. The CDR3 consists of 15 residues. The CDR3 region is CASSPRGGLTDTQYF. The CDR3 bases are TGCGCCAGCAGCCCGCGCGGTGGGTTAACAGATACGCAGTATTTT.

The rearrangement uses TRBV4-2 and TRBJ2-7, with 10 bases matching TRBD2. With 5 bases clipped from V and 0 bases from J, the junction kept 4 bases outside the gene matches. The germline V gene has CDR1 LGHNA and CDR2 YNFKEQ. The CDR3 has 15 amino acids. The CDR3 DNA reads TGTGCCAGCAGCACGACTAGCGGGTACTCCTACGAGCAGTACTTC. Amino acids: CASSTTSGYSYEQYF.

This clone was seen just once. Written as DNA, the CDR3 is TGTGCCGCGAGCGGGGAGAGGGGCTACACCTTC. Its protein product is CAASGERGYTF. The chain is built from TRBV19 and TRBJ1-2; D not resolved. The CDR3 extends over 11 amino acids. The germline gives CDR1 LNHDA, CDR2 SQIVND (reference sequence). With 11 bases removed from V and 8 bases from J, the gap between germline ends came to 15 bases. Full variable domain (rest looked up from reference TRBV19 and TRBJ1-2): DGGITQSPKYLFRKEGQNVTLSCEQNLNHDAMYWYRQDPGQGLRLIYYSQIVNDFQKGDIAEGYSVSREKKESFPLTVTSAQKNPTAFYLCAASGERGYTFGSGTRLTVV.

Comments on this clone: Other nucleotide sequences from this sample produce the same CDR3. The rearrangement joins TRBV28 to TRBJ2-7; 9 nucleotides agree with TRBD2. V was clipped by 6 bases and J by 3 bases; unmatched bases: 0. The length of the CDR3 is 12 residues. CDR1 and CDR2 from the germline V gene are MDHEN and SYDVKM. CDR3 sequence: CASRLAGYEQYF. The DNA of the CDR3 is TGTGCCAGCAGACTAGCGGGCTACGAGCAGTACTTC.

V usage is TRBV27 and J usage is TRBJ2-6; no clear D gene. The CDR3 has 15 residues. Trimming left V 5 bases short and J 2 bases short, with 10 bases between. The germline gives CDR1 MNHEY, CDR2 SMNVEV (reference sequence). The CDR3 loop reads CASSPGGPGANVLTF. The CDR3 bases are TGTGCCAGCAGTCCCGGTGGGCCTGGGGCCAACGTCCTGACTTTC.

The chain couples TRBV10-3 to TRBJ2-3; 12 bases are shared with TRBD1. This CDR3 has 16 amino acids. J gave up 4 bases and V 3 bases, and 5 bases lay outside the gene matches. Germline V gene lookup returns CDR1 ENHRY and CDR2 SYGVKD. The CDR3 DNA is TGTGCCATCAGTGATCCCGGGACAGGGGGCGCAGATACGCAGTATTTT. This sequence encodes CAISDPGTGGADTQYF.

This clone was observed a few times. The genes are TRBV5-6 and TRBJ2-5, with D unclear. The better agreement between TRBJ2-7 and the DNA end casts doubt on the J call. The CDR3 spans 15 residues. The V gene's germline CDR1 is SGHDT and CDR2 YYEEEE. CDR3 sequence: CASSPAARPIYEQYF. Written as DNA, the CDR3 is TGTGCCAGCAGCCCCGCCGCGCGTCCCATTTACGAGCAGTACTTC.

This clone was counted once. The gene calls are TRBV19 and TRBJ1-2; the match to TRBD1 covers 10 bases. This CDR3 spans 17 amino acids. V lost 7 bases to trimming and J lost 0 bases; unmatched junction nucleotides: 11. The germline V gene encodes CDR1 LNHDA and CDR2 SQIVND (reference sequence). The CDR3 nucleotides are TGTGCCAGTAATCCCGTCGACAGGGGGCTTTCTAACTATGGCTACACCTTC. The encoded protein is CASNPVDRGLSNYGYTF.

This clone turned up a few times. The gene calls are TRBV6-6 and TRBJ2-5; no clear D gene. Trimming pared 3 bases from V and 4 bases from J, leaving 6 bases between. The CDR3 length is 12 residues. Germline V gene data show CDR1 as MNHNY and CDR2 as SVGAGI (reference sequence). The CDR3 DNA reads as TGTGCCAGCAGTTATTTTCGAGAGACCCAGTACTTC. Translation gives CASSYFRETQYF.

The rearrangement links TRBV28 to TRBJ2-7; 9 positions agree with TRBD2. The V gene's germline CDR1 is MDHEN and CDR2 SYDVKM. V shed 8 bases and J 3 bases; nucleotides not matched to a gene: 14. The CDR3 sequence is 16 residues long. CDR3 residues: CASDTTLAGSGYEQYF. CDR3 sequence (DNA): TGTGCCAGCGACACAACTCTAGCGGGATCTGGCTACGAGCAGTACTTC. Based on the CDR3 plus reference TRBV28 and TRBJ2-7, the full variable domain is DVKVTQSSRYLVKRTGEKVFLECVQDMDHENMFWYRQDPGLGLRLIYFSYDVKMKEKGDIPEGYSVSREKKERFSLILESASTNQTSMYLCASDTTLAGSGYEQYFGPGTRLTVT.

This clone showed up just once. CDR3 sequence: CAWSVQSGGTDTQYF. CDR3 in DNA: TGTGCCTGGAGTGTACAAAGTGGGGGGACAGATACGCAGTATTTT. The chain couples TRBV30 to TRBJ2-3; possible D gene TRBD2, 6 bases. The V and J ends lost 0 bases and 3 bases respectively, with 13 bases between them. Germline lookup yields CDR1 GTSNPN and CDR2 SVGIG (reference sequence). This CDR3 has 15 amino acids.

The chain joins TRBV19 to TRBJ1-2, with TRBD1 identical over 8 bases. After removal of 2 bases from V and 2 bases from J, the junction contained 4 bases not matched to a gene. The CDR3 loop spans 15 amino acids. Germline V gene lookup returns CDR1 LNHDA and CDR2 SQIVND (reference sequence). The CDR3 DNA follows: TGTGCCAGTAGTATATTCAGGGGGCCGAACTATGGCTACACCTTC. Translating gives CASSIFRGPNYGYTF.

This chain uses TRBV7-6 with TRBJ2-1; 7 nucleotides agree with TRBD2. CDR3 length: 12 residues. From germline, CDR1 is SGHVS and CDR2 FNYEAQ. Trimming took 5 bases from V and 10 from J; bases not matched to a gene: 5. The CDR3 region is CASSQAGREQFF. The CDR3 DNA follows: TGTGCCAGCAGCCAAGCGGGGAGAGAGCAGTTCTTC.

This clone is a singleton in its sample. Written as DNA, the CDR3 is TGCGCCAGCAGCCCGCGACTCTACAATGAGCAGTTCTTC. Protein product: CASSPRLYNEQFF. This chain joins TRBV4-1 and TRBJ2-1; no definite D call. V was cut by 4 bases and J by 3 bases, with 7 bases left in between. CDR3 length equals 13 residues. The germline CDR1 and CDR2 sequences are MGHRA and YSYEKL.

J is TRBJ1-4 and V is TRBV2, with 9 bases that match TRBD1. Looked up from germline, CDR1 is SNHLY and CDR2 is FYNNEI. This CDR3 has 16 amino acids. The V and J ends lost 6 bases and 6 bases, in that order; junction bases with no gene match: 11. The CDR3 nucleotides are TGTGCCAGCAGACAACAGGGGGCCGCTTATTATGAAAAACTGTTTTTT. Amino acid sequence: CASRQQGAAYYEKLFF.

The gene calls are TRBV30 and TRBJ2-6, with TRBD1 identical over 8 bases. The CDR3 extends over 15 amino acids. The V and J ends lost 3 bases and 4 bases, in that order; junction bases with no gene match: 5. The germline V gene encodes CDR1 GTSNPN and CDR2 SVGIG (reference sequence). This CDR3 reads CAWSWTGRGANVLTF. CDR3 coding DNA: TGTGCCTGGAGCTGGACAGGGCGGGGGGCCAACGTCCTGACTTTC.

J is TRBJ2-5 and V is TRBV6-1; 8 bases map to TRBD2. V was clipped by 0 bases and J by 6 bases; unmatched bases: 18. The CDR3 runs to 19 residues. CDR1 and CDR2 (germline): MNHNS, SASEGT. CDR3 amino acids: CASSEALPWGGGPKKTQYF. The CDR3, as DNA: TGTGCCAGCAGTGAAGCGCTTCCGTGGGGCGGGGGGCCGAAAAAGACCCAGTACTTC.

The genes are TRBV7-3 and TRBJ2-1; D call uncertain. V lost 4 bases and J lost 0, with 13 bases in between. Germline CDR1 SGHTA, CDR2 FQGTGA. The CDR3 runs 16 residues. CDR3 in DNA: TGTGCCAGCAGCTCCGTCTCGGAGAGCTCCTACAATGAGCAGTTCTTC. This gives the protein CASSSVSESSYNEQFF.

This chain joins TRBV6-5 and TRBJ1-6, with 7 bases lining up with TRBD1. CDR1 and CDR2 (germline): MNHEY, SVGAGI. This CDR3 is 14 amino acids long. The J segment lost 6 bases and the V segment lost 6 bases, leaving 5 bases of the junction unmatched. DNA for the CDR3: TGTGCCAGCAGCCAGGGGGTAATTAATTCACCCCTCCACTTT. Translating it yields CASSQGVINSPLHF.

This chain uses TRBV10-1 with TRBJ2-7; TRBD1 is a possible D gene (5 bases). V was trimmed by 3 bases and J by 3 bases, leaving 15 bases between them. Germline V gene sequence: CDR1 WNHNN, CDR2 SYGVQD (reference sequence). The CDR3 covers 15 residues. The CDR3 DNA is TGCGCCAGCAGTGACAGGGCCTCACGAGTCTACGAGCAGTACTTC. Its protein is CASSDRASRVYEQYF.

J is TRBJ1-2 and V is TRBV6-5; 7 bases match TRBD1. After removal of 5 bases from V and 4 bases from J, the junction contained 1 base not matched to a gene. The CDR3 runs to 12 residues. The germline CDR1 and CDR2 sequences are MNHEY and SVGAGI. The CDR3 here is CASSRQGYGYTF. CDR3 coding DNA: TGTGCCAGCAGTAGACAGGGCTATGGCTACACCTTC.

CDR3 coding DNA: TGTGCCAGCGCTAGCGGGAGGGGGGTCAATGAGCAGTTCTTC. Encoded protein: CASASGRGVNEQFF. The chain uses TRBV2 and TRBJ2-1, with 12 bases fitting TRBD2. Germline trimming cut 8 bases from V and 6 bases from J; bases unmatched to any gene: 5. The V gene's germline CDR1 is SNHLY and CDR2 FYNNEI. The CDR3 runs to 14 residues.

This rearrangement joins TRBV6-4 to TRBJ2-1; possibly TRBD2 for D (6 bases). The ends were cut back, 0 bases at V and 7 bases at J, with 10 bases in the middle. Germline V gene sequence: CDR1 MRHNA, CDR2 SNTAGT. This CDR3 comprises 14 residues. The CDR3 region has the DNA TGTGCCAGCAGTGACTCAGCTAGCGTTAATGAGCAGTTCTTC. Protein sequence: CASSDSASVNEQFF.

CDR3 in amino acids: CASSPGNTGELFF. The CDR3 DNA follows: TGCGCCAGCAGTCCAGGGAACACCGGGGAGCTGTTTTTT. The J gene is TRBJ2-2, the V gene TRBV5-1, with D uncertain. Trimming left V 5 bases short and J 1 base short, with 6 bases between. This CDR3 contains 13 residues. Germline-derived CDR1 and CDR2 are SGHRS and YFSETQ.

This chain links TRBV19 with TRBJ2-1, with TRBD2 identical over 7 bases. The ends lost 6 bases at V and 9 bases at J; junction bases unmatched: 11. The germline gives CDR1 LNHDA, CDR2 SQIVND (reference sequence). CDR3 size: 14 residues. CDR3 region: CASRGGSPRGEQFF. CDR3 bases: TGTGCCAGTAGGGGGGGGTCCCCGCGAGGTGAGCAGTTCTTC.

The chain uses TRBV5-1 and TRBJ2-3; 7 bases are a match to TRBD2. Germline CDR1 SGHRS, CDR2 YFSETQ. The junction had 14 bases not matched to a gene; V was cut back by 9 bases and J by 4 bases. CDR3 length: 15 residues. The CDR3 sequence is CATYSGSGRADTQYF. The DNA for the CDR3 is TGCGCCACCTATTCTGGTAGCGGGCGGGCAGATACGCAGTATTTT.

The gene calls are TRBV30 and TRBJ2-5; 7 bases fit TRBD2. Germline V gene sequence: CDR1 GTSNPN, CDR2 SVGIG (reference sequence). The J segment lost 3 bases and the V segment lost 2 bases, leaving 9 bases of the junction unmatched. CDR3 length: 15 amino acids. The CDR3 reads CAWSLGLGEKETQYF. The CDR3 nucleotides read TGTGCCTGGAGTCTCGGACTAGGAGAGAAAGAGACCCAGTACTTC.

The chain joins TRBV13 to TRBJ2-5; maybe TRBD2 (6 bases). With the DNA end fitting TRBJ2-7 better, the J assignment may be wrong. The germline V gene encodes CDR1 PRHDT and CDR2 FYEKMQ (reference sequence). The CDR3 contains 13 residues. CDR3 bases: TGTGCCAGCAGTGATGGGGGGACCCACGAGCAGTACTTC. Its protein is CASSDGGTHEQYF.

V is TRBV15 and J is TRBJ2-7; tentative D call: TRBD1 (5 bases). V lost 0 bases to trimming and J lost 0 bases, with 9 bases between them. In germline, CDR1 is LNHNV, CDR2 YYDKDF (reference sequence). This CDR3 region has 15 residues. CDR3 protein: CATSRDPGISYEQYF. The CDR3 bases are TGTGCCACCAGCAGAGATCCAGGGATCTCCTACGAGCAGTACTTC.

CDR3 in amino acids: CASSLGSEAGGRYEQYF. For the CDR3, the DNA is TGTGCCAGCAGCCTAGGTTCCGAAGCGGGAGGTAGATACGAGCAGTACTTC. The genes are TRBV7-9 and TRBJ2-7; 9 bases map to TRBD2. This CDR3 has 17 residues. Germline V gene data show CDR1 as SEHNR and CDR2 as FQNEAQ (reference sequence). V lost 5 bases to trimming and J lost 4 bases; unmatched junction nucleotides: 15. The complete variable domain, with remaining parts taken from reference TRBV7-9 and TRBJ2-7, reads DTGVSQNPRHKITKRGQNVTFRCDPISEHNRLYWYRQTLGQGPEFLTYFQNEAQLEKSRLLSDRFSAERPKGSFSTLEIQRTEQGDSAMYLCASSLGSEAGGRYEQYFGPGTRLTVT.

This clone was observed a few times. The chain combines TRBV6-5 with TRBJ2-7; 7 bases match TRBD1. The CDR3 covers 14 residues. Looked up from germline, CDR1 is MNHEY and CDR2 is SVGAGI. The V and J ends lost 2 bases and 0 bases, in that order; junction bases with no gene match: 1. The CDR3 here is CASSYAGGSYEQYF. For the CDR3, the DNA is TGTGCCAGCAGTTACGCAGGGGGCTCCTACGAGCAGTACTTC.